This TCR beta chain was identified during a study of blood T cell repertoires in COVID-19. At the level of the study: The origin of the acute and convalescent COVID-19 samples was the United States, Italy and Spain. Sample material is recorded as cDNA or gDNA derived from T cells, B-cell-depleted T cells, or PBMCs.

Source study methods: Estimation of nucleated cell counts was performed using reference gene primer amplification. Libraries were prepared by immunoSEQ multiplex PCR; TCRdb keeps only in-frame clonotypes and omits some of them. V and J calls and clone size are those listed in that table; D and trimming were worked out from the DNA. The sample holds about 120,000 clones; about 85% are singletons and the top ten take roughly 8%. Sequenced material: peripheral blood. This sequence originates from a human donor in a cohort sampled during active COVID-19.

This chain's CDR3 is CASKTVSGGAETQYF. In DNA form, the CDR3 reads TGTGCCAGCAAGACAGTTAGCGGGGGAGCTGAGACCCAGTACTTC. V and J are TRBV2 and TRBJ2-5, with 9 nucleotides matching TRBD2. The CDR3 contains 15 residues. Trimming cost V 7 bases and J 5 bases; bases outside gene matches: 11. Germline CDR1 and CDR2: SNHLY and FYNNEI.